One and the same sample provided the 3 T cell receptor beta chains below, sequenced in a study of shared clonotypes between healthy human individuals. In the naive CD8 group, cells lacked CD45RO and were positively selected for CCR7, so terminally differentiated effector memory CD45RA+ cells were left out. Data came from immunoSEQ multiplex PCR; TCRdb stores just in-frame clones and leaves some out. The top ten hold approximately 0.11% of the sample, which has under 700,000 clones, 90% to 95% seen once. The sequenced sample was naive CD8+ T cells sorted from blood. These receptor sequences come from a woman in her twenties or thirties in good health.

This clone came up once. The V and J genes are TRBV5-6 and TRBJ1-5; D not resolved. The germline V and J ends were trimmed by 1 base and 3 bases, with 8 bases remaining between them. Looked up from germline, CDR1 is SGHDT and CDR2 is YYEEEE. The CDR3 is 14 residues long. The CDR3 sequence is CASSLFSDNQPQHF. The CDR3 DNA follows: TGTGCCAGCAGCTTGTTCAGTGACAATCAGCCCCAGCATTTT.

The gene calls are TRBV7-6 and TRBJ2-1; D is perhaps TRBD1 or TRBD2 (5 bases each). The CDR3 length is 17 residues. V lost 5 bases, J lost 4 bases, and 21 bases lay in between. Germline V lookup: CDR1 SGHVS, CDR2 FNYEAQ. In DNA, the CDR3 is TGTGCCAGCAGCCTTAGACACTTTTCGGGGCTGTACAATGAGCAGTTCTTC. Protein: CASSLRHFSGLYNEQFF.

The chain carries TRBV29-1 and TRBJ2-2; D gene uncertain. The germline V and J ends were trimmed by 2 bases and 0 bases, with 7 bases remaining between them. In germline, CDR1 is SQVTM, CDR2 ANQGSEA. This CDR3 spans 14 amino acids. The CDR3 nucleotides read TGCAGCGTTGAACCCCGGCCGAACACCGGGGAGCTGTTTTTT. It codes for CSVEPRPNTGELFF.